This is a list of T cell receptor beta chains from one sample in a study of somatic mutations in cytotoxic T cells in rheumatoid arthritis. The protocol was immunoSEQ multiplex PCR, while the TCRdb copy is restricted to in-frame clones and leaves out a portion. Of about 2,300 clones detected, roughly four fifths appear once; the ten largest clones hold around 41%. Sequences were obtained from CD8+ T cells sorted from blood. The receptors were sampled from a woman aged 40 to 55 with rheumatoid arthritis. Both conserved end residues are part of each CDR3. A D gene is named only where the DNA matches it firmly. A clone size is listed for some rows: how often the clone was seen (once, few, many), or a class if it is expanded.

clone size: medium-sized; D gene: NA; J gene: TRBJ1-1; V gene: TRBV6-6; CDR3 protein: CASSDTEMNTEAFF; CDR3 DNA: TGTGCCAGCAGTGACACCGAAATGAACACTGAAGCTTTCTTT
clone size: NA; D gene: TRBD1; J gene: TRBJ1-4; V gene: TRBV28; CDR3 protein: CASSLIRTGVGEKLFF; CDR3 DNA: TGTGCCAGCAGTTTAATCCGGACAGGGGTAGGGGAAAAACTGTTTTTT
clone size: NA; D gene: TRBD1; J gene: TRBJ2-5; V gene: TRBV18; CDR3 protein: CASSPLDREETQYF; CDR3 DNA: TGTGCCAGCTCACCCCTCGACAGGGAGGAGACCCAGTACTTC
clone size: NA; D gene: NA; J gene: TRBJ2-1; V gene: TRBV7-9; CDR3 protein: CASSGGSSYNEQFF; CDR3 DNA: TGTGCCAGCAGCGGAGGGAGCTCCTACAATGAGCAGTTCTTC
clone size: once; D gene: NA; J gene: TRBJ2-5; V gene: TRBV2; CDR3 protein: CASRPLRGQETQYF; CDR3 DNA: TGTGCCAGCAGGCCCTTGCGGGGCCAAGAGACCCAGTACTTC
clone size: NA; D gene: NA; J gene: TRBJ2-7; V gene: TRBV6-5; CDR3 protein: CASSYNDYYEQYF; CDR3 DNA: TGTGCCAGCAGTTACAACGATTACTACGAGCAGTACTTC
clone size: NA; D gene: TRBD1; J gene: TRBJ2-1; V gene: TRBV27; CDR3 protein: CASRTGTGPYNEQFF; CDR3 DNA: TGTGCCAGCAGAACCGGGACAGGGCCCTACAATGAGCAGTTCTTC
clone size: few; D gene: TRBD1; J gene: TRBJ1-1; V gene: TRBV16; CDR3 protein: CASSPPDRGNTEAFF; CDR3 DNA: TGTGCCAGCAGCCCCCCGGACAGGGGAAACACTGAAGCTTTCTTT
clone size: NA; D gene: NA; J gene: TRBJ1-2; V gene: TRBV29-1; CDR3 protein: CSVEWQANYGYTF; CDR3 DNA: TGCAGCGTTGAATGGCAGGCTAACTATGGCTACACCTTC
clone size: NA; D gene: NA; J gene: TRBJ1-1; V gene: TRBV28; CDR3 protein: CAITTVMNTEAFF; CDR3 DNA: TGTGCCATCACGACAGTCATGAACACTGAAGCTTTCTTT
clone size: NA; D gene: NA; J gene: TRBJ1-1; V gene: TRBV9; CDR3 protein: CASSPSYRTNTEAFF; CDR3 DNA: TGTGCCAGCAGCCCCAGTTATCGGACTAACACTGAAGCTTTCTTT
clone size: NA; D gene: TRBD1; J gene: TRBJ1-2; V gene: TRBV7-9; CDR3 protein: CASSVQGQLNYGYTF; CDR3 DNA: TGTGCCAGCAGCGTACAGGGACAGCTGAACTATGGCTACACCTTC
clone size: NA; D gene: TRBD2; J gene: TRBJ2-3; V gene: TRBV4-1; CDR3 protein: CASSPLYSGGPDTQYF; CDR3 DNA: TGCGCCAGCAGCCCACTATATAGCGGGGGGCCGGATACGCAGTATTTT
clone size: NA; D gene: TRBD1; J gene: TRBJ2-7; V gene: TRBV10-3; CDR3 protein: CAIREAAGGTYEQYF; CDR3 DNA: TGTGCCATCAGAGAGGCGGCAGGGGGAACCTACGAGCAGTACTTC
clone size: NA; D gene: NA; J gene: TRBJ1-2; V gene: TRBV28; CDR3 protein: CASSLGTPGYTF; CDR3 DNA: TGTGCCAGCAGTTTAGGGACACCGGGCTACACCTTC
clone size: NA; D gene: NA; J gene: TRBJ2-7; V gene: TRBV9; CDR3 protein: CASSVDVGYEQYF; CDR3 DNA: TGTGCCAGCAGCGTAGATGTCGGTTACGAGCAGTACTTC
clone size: NA; D gene: TRBD1; J gene: TRBJ1-1; V gene: TRBV28; CDR3 protein: CASSLRRTGDTEAFF; CDR3 DNA: TGTGCCAGCAGTTTAAGGAGGACAGGGGACACTGAAGCTTTCTTT
clone size: NA; D gene: NA; J gene: TRBJ2-4; V gene: TRBV6-6; CDR3 protein: CAVGLGNIQYF; CDR3 DNA: TGTGCTGTGGGGCTGGGAAACATTCAGTACTTC
clone size: large; D gene: NA; J gene: TRBJ2-5; V gene: TRBV9; CDR3 protein: CASSRHGPAKETQYF; CDR3 DNA: TGTGCCAGCAGCCGTCATGGGCCAGCAAAAGAGACCCAGTACTTC
clone size: NA; D gene: NA; J gene: TRBJ1-1; V gene: TRBV6-1; CDR3 protein: CASSEEGTFTEAFF; CDR3 DNA: TGTGCCAGCAGTGAGGAGGGGACGTTCACTGAAGCTTTCTTT
clone size: NA; D gene: NA; J gene: TRBJ1-1; V gene: TRBV9; CDR3 protein: CASSDRAGTEAFF; CDR3 DNA: TGTGCCAGCAGCGACAGGGCTGGTACTGAAGCTTTCTTT
clone size: few; D gene: TRBD2; J gene: TRBJ2-3; V gene: TRBV6-1; CDR3 protein: CASSELAGSTDTQYF; CDR3 DNA: TGTGCCAGCAGTGAACTAGCGGGAAGCACAGATACGCAGTATTTT
clone size: NA; D gene: TRBD2; J gene: TRBJ2-2; V gene: TRBV4-1; CDR3 protein: CASSHGLAGGIGGELFF; CDR3 DNA: TGCGCCAGCAGCCATGGGCTAGCGGGAGGGATAGGCGGGGAGCTGTTTTTT
clone size: NA; D gene: NA; J gene: TRBJ2-2; V gene: TRBV28; CDR3 protein: CASSLLNTGELFF; CDR3 DNA: TGTGCCAGCAGCCTTCTGAACACCGGGGAGCTGTTTTTT
clone size: NA; D gene: TRBD1; J gene: TRBJ2-2; V gene: TRBV15; CDR3 protein: CATSRVPGTGAGELFF; CDR3 DNA: TGTGCCACCAGCAGAGTCCCCGGGACAGGGGCCGGGGAGCTGTTTTTT
clone size: NA; D gene: TRBD2; J gene: TRBJ2-3; V gene: TRBV19; CDR3 protein: CASSIGASGSGIDTQYF; CDR3 DNA: TGTGCCAGTAGTATTGGGGCTAGCGGATCCGGGATAGATACGCAGTATTTT
clone size: few; D gene: TRBD1; J gene: TRBJ1-2; V gene: TRBV7-9; CDR3 protein: CASSSGQGNGESNYGYTF; CDR3 DNA: TGTGCCAGCAGCTCCGGACAGGGCAATGGGGAGTCTAACTATGGCTACACCTTC
clone size: NA; D gene: NA; J gene: TRBJ2-5; V gene: TRBV6-1; CDR3 protein: CASSPRLVGETQYF; CDR3 DNA: TGTGCCAGCAGTCCCCGACTAGTCGGGGAGACCCAGTACTTC
clone size: NA; D gene: NA; J gene: TRBJ2-7; V gene: TRBV2; CDR3 protein: CASSEWTANSYEQYF; CDR3 DNA: TGTGCCAGCAGTGAGTGGACAGCTAACTCCTACGAGCAGTACTTC
clone size: NA; D gene: NA; J gene: TRBJ1-1; V gene: TRBV9; CDR3 protein: CASSAFPDSVNTEAFF; CDR3 DNA: TGTGCCAGCAGCGCCTTTCCCGACAGTGTGAACACTGAAGCTTTCTTT
clone size: NA; D gene: TRBD2; J gene: TRBJ2-5; V gene: TRBV4-2; CDR3 protein: CASSQTTSGTVETQYF; CDR3 DNA: TGTGCCAGCAGCCAAACGACTAGCGGGACGGTTGAGACCCAGTACTTC
clone size: few; D gene: TRBD2; J gene: TRBJ2-1; V gene: TRBV11-2; CDR3 protein: CASSLDRLAGTGYNEQFF; CDR3 DNA: TGTGCCAGCAGCTTAGATCGTTTAGCGGGAACAGGTTACAATGAGCAGTTCTTC
clone size: few; D gene: NA; J gene: TRBJ2-1; V gene: TRBV7-2; CDR3 protein: CASSRSRFF; CDR3 DNA: TGTGCCAGCAGCCGTAGTCGGTTCTTC
clone size: NA; D gene: TRBD2; J gene: TRBJ2-6; V gene: TRBV2; CDR3 protein: CASSSQGGSGANVLTF; CDR3 DNA: TGTGCCAGCAGTAGCCAGGGAGGGTCTGGGGCCAACGTCCTGACTTTC
clone size: NA; D gene: TRBD2; J gene: TRBJ2-1; V gene: TRBV11-2; CDR3 protein: CASSPRTSGNNEQFF; CDR3 DNA: TGTGCCAGCAGCCCACGTACTAGCGGGAACAATGAGCAGTTCTTC
clone size: NA; D gene: NA; J gene: TRBJ2-5; V gene: TRBV2; CDR3 protein: CASSRDFLETQYF; CDR3 DNA: TGTGCCAGCAGTAGGGACTTTTTAGAGACCCAGTACTTC
clone size: NA; D gene: NA; J gene: TRBJ2-5; V gene: TRBV6-6; CDR3 protein: CASSYADYVETQYF; CDR3 DNA: TGTGCCAGCAGTTACGCGGACTATGTGGAGACCCAGTACTTC
clone size: NA; D gene: NA; J gene: TRBJ1-1; V gene: TRBV6-4; CDR3 protein: CASSARGNTEAFF; CDR3 DNA: TGTGCCAGCAGTGCGCGGGGGAACACTGAAGCTTTCTTT
clone size: NA; D gene: NA; J gene: TRBJ2-5; V gene: TRBV4-2; CDR3 protein: CASSQEGEVETQYF; CDR3 DNA: TGTGCCAGCAGCCAAGAGGGGGAGGTCGAGACCCAGTACTTC
clone size: NA; D gene: TRBD2; J gene: TRBJ2-5; V gene: TRBV7-8; CDR3 protein: CANSLLTLAGEETQYF; CDR3 DNA: TGTGCCAACAGCTTATTGACCCTAGCGGGGGAAGAGACCCAGTACTTC
clone size: NA; D gene: NA; J gene: TRBJ2-7; V gene: TRBV19; CDR3 protein: CASSGGHHYEQYF; CDR3 DNA: TGTGCCAGTAGTGGGGGACACCACTACGAGCAGTACTTC
clone size: once; D gene: NA; J gene: TRBJ2-7; V gene: TRBV18; CDR3 protein: CASSNWDSRRDYEQYF; CDR3 DNA: TGTGCCAGCTCTAACTGGGACTCTCGGCGGGACTACGAGCAGTACTTC
clone size: NA; D gene: TRBD1; J gene: TRBJ1-1; V gene: TRBV7-9; CDR3 protein: CASSSQGQGNTEAFF; CDR3 DNA: TGTGCCAGCAGCTCTCAGGGACAGGGGAACACTGAAGCTTTCTTT
clone size: NA; D gene: NA; J gene: TRBJ2-2; V gene: TRBV7-3; CDR3 protein: CASSPQGYTGELFF; CDR3 DNA: TGTGCCAGCAGCCCCCAGGGATACACCGGGGAGCTGTTTTTT
clone size: few; D gene: NA; J gene: TRBJ2-7; V gene: TRBV4-1; CDR3 protein: CASSQGDISYEQYF; CDR3 DNA: TGCGCCAGCAGCCAAGGGGACATATCCTACGAGCAGTACTTC
clone size: NA; D gene: NA; J gene: TRBJ2-2; V gene: TRBV5-4; CDR3 protein: CASTPWGHRGAVF; CDR3 DNA: TGTGCCAGCACCCCTTGGGGACACCGGGGAGCTGTTTTT
clone size: once; D gene: NA; J gene: TRBJ1-1; V gene: TRBV15; CDR3 protein: CATSRDFRGSDTEAFF; CDR3 DNA: TGTGCCACCAGCAGAGATTTTAGAGGAAGCGACACTGAAGCTTTCTTT
clone size: NA; D gene: NA; J gene: TRBJ2-7; V gene: TRBV21-1; CDR3 protein: CASTPKGGHFCYEQYF; CDR3 DNA: TGTGCCAGCACTCCAAAAGGGGGCCACTTCTGCTACGAGCAGTACTTC
clone size: NA; D gene: NA; J gene: TRBJ1-2; V gene: TRBV5-1; CDR3 protein: CASSLDGGGYYGYTF; CDR3 DNA: TGCGCCAGCAGCCTAGACGGGGGTGGCTACTATGGCTACACCTTC
clone size: NA; D gene: NA; J gene: TRBJ2-2; V gene: TRBV27; CDR3 protein: CASSQQGNTGELFF; CDR3 DNA: TGTGCCAGCAGCCAACAGGGAAACACCGGGGAGCTGTTTTTT
clone size: NA; D gene: TRBD1; J gene: TRBJ1-6; V gene: TRBV25-1; CDR3 protein: CASSWDRDNSPLHF; CDR3 DNA: TGTGCCAGCAGTTGGGACAGGGACAATTCACCCCTCCACTTT
clone size: NA; D gene: TRBD2; J gene: TRBJ2-3; V gene: TRBV6-1; CDR3 protein: CASSVTSGGLSSTDTQYF; CDR3 DNA: TGTGCCAGCAGTGTCACTAGCGGGGGGTTGTCTAGCACAGATACGCAGTATTTT
clone size: NA; D gene: TRBD1; J gene: TRBJ1-4; V gene: TRBV6-1; CDR3 protein: CASSEGTGTNEKLFF; CDR3 DNA: TGTGCCAGCAGTGAAGGGACAGGGACTAATGAAAAACTGTTTTTT
clone size: once; D gene: NA; J gene: TRBJ2-2; V gene: TRBV5-4; CDR3 protein: CASSFIVTAANTGELFF; CDR3 DNA: TGTGCCAGCAGCTTTATTGTTACAGCAGCGAACACCGGGGAGCTGTTTTTT
clone size: few; D gene: TRBD2; J gene: TRBJ2-1; V gene: TRBV6-4; CDR3 protein: CASSGSSGEYNEQFF; CDR3 DNA: TGTGCCAGCAGTGGCAGTAGCGGGGAATACAATGAGCAGTTCTTC
clone size: NA; D gene: NA; J gene: TRBJ2-3; V gene: TRBV6-1; CDR3 protein: CASGTEGDTQYF; CDR3 DNA: TGTGCCAGTGGGACGGAGGGAGATACGCAGTATTTT
clone size: NA; D gene: NA; J gene: TRBJ1-1; V gene: TRBV6-5; CDR3 protein: CASSFGSNTEAFF; CDR3 DNA: TGTGCCAGCAGTTTCGGGAGCAACACTGAAGCTTTCTTT
clone size: NA; D gene: TRBD1; J gene: TRBJ1-5; V gene: TRBV19; CDR3 protein: CASSDRTGPYSNQPQHF; CDR3 DNA: TGTGCCAGTAGTGACCGGACAGGACCTTATAGCAATCAGCCCCAGCATTTT
clone size: NA; D gene: TRBD1; J gene: TRBJ2-7; V gene: TRBV9; CDR3 protein: CASSVAGTGGSYEQYF; CDR3 DNA: TGTGCCAGCAGCGTAGCCGGGACAGGAGGTTCCTACGAGCAGTACTTC
clone size: NA; D gene: NA; J gene: TRBJ2-1; V gene: TRBV29-1; CDR3 protein: CSVEVGGFNEQFF; CDR3 DNA: TGCAGCGTTGAGGTGGGAGGATTTAATGAGCAGTTCTTC